The 23 T cell receptor beta chains below were found in one sample sequenced in a study of regulatory T cells in long-lasting Graves disease. Investigators prepared the TCR beta libraries by applying iRepertoire HTBI primers and Arm-PCR of CDR3 regions. MiXCR was run by TCRdb on the multiplex PCR reads, yielding one entry per CDR3 protein. This sample has roughly 360,000 distinct CDR3 sequences, with roughly 12% found just once. Time point of the sample: newly diagnosed GD, antithyroid drugs for less than 3 months. PBMC-derived RNA was used for the TCR library. The same sample was also studied in work on T cells in Graves' hyperthyroidism and ophthalmopathy.

Sequencing was performed on peripheral blood mononuclear cells (PBMCs), taken at new diagnosis, from a patient treated with antithyroid drugs. These receptors all come from a woman aged 18-29 years with Graves disease.

Notes on this clonotype: A read error may explain this, as a much larger clone is one base away. The chain links TRBV6-2 or TRBV6-3 to TRBJ2-2, with a weak D call TRBD2 (5 bases). The CDR3 is 12 residues long. The V gene's germline CDR1 is MNHEY and CDR2 SVGEGT. The CDR3 sequence is CASRISTGELLF. The CDR3 coding sequence is TGTGCCAGCAGGATTAGCACCGGGGAGCTGCTTTTT.

The table lists this clonotype with many counts. The chain combines TRBV7-9 with TRBJ1-1; TRBD1 aligns across 8 bases. The CDR3 totals 15 residues. CDR1 and CDR2 (germline): SEHNR, FQNEAQ (reference sequence). With V trimmed by 5 bases and J by 2 bases, 7 bases remained unmatched. The CDR3 nucleotides are TGTGCCAGCAGCGCCACGACAGGGGCCAACACTGAAGCTTTCTTT. Protein: CASSATTGANTEAFF. The whole variable domain, remainder taken from reference TRBV7-9 and TRBJ1-1, is DTGVSQNPRHKITKRGQNVTFRCDPISEHNRLYWYRQTLGQGPEFLTYFQNEAQLEKSRLLSDRFSAERPKGSFSTLEIQRTEQGDSAMYLCASSATTGANTEAFFGQGTRLTVV.

This clonotype was recorded at least ten times. The genes are TRBV2 and TRBJ2-5, with TRBD2 matching over 7 bases. With 1 base clipped from V and 5 bases from J, the junction kept 1 base outside the gene matches. CDR1 and CDR2 from the germline V gene are SNHLY and FYNNEI. The CDR3 is made up of 13 amino acids. In nucleotides, the CDR3 is TGTGCCAGCAGTGAAGATAGCGGGGAGACCCAGTACTTC. Protein: CASSEDSGETQYF.

This clonotype appeared many times. This chain uses TRBV7-3 with TRBJ2-3, with 10 bases matching TRBD2. In germline, CDR1 is SGHTA, CDR2 FQGTGA. The CDR3 runs to 16 residues. V gave up 1 base and J gave up 0 bases; unmatched junction bases: 1. This CDR3 is CASSLILAGSTDTQYF. CDR3 nucleotides: TGTGCCAGCAGCTTAATACTAGCGGGAAGCACAGATACGCAGTATTTT.

This clonotype was seen more than once but under ten times. The V and J genes are TRBV19 and TRBJ1-1; possible D gene TRBD1, 5 bases. Germline values: CDR1 LNHDA, CDR2 SQIVND (reference sequence). This CDR3 contains 15 residues. V lost 0 bases and J lost 4, with 12 bases in between. CDR3: CASSIDDQGPTEAFF. CDR3 nucleotide sequence: TGTGCCAGTAGTATAGATGATCAGGGTCCCACTGAAGCTTTCTTT.

This clonotype was seen repeatedly, ten times or more. The V and J genes are TRBV5-6 and TRBJ2-7, with 8 bases lining up with TRBD1. V lost 0 bases and J lost 3; bases outside the gene matches: 2. The CDR3 length is 14 residues. Germline CDR1 and CDR2: SGHDT and YYEEEE. Here the CDR3 reads CASSLGQGYYEQYF. The CDR3 DNA is TGTGCCAGCAGCTTGGGACAGGGGTACTACGAGCAGTACTTC.

Concerning this clonotype itself: This likely traces to a read error, being one base from a far larger clone. This rearrangement joins TRBV5-1 to TRBJ2-5, with D possibly being TRBD1 (6 bases). The end of the DNA aligns better with TRBJ2-7, so the J call may be wrong. The CDR3 extends over 14 amino acids. CDR1 is SGHRS, CDR2 YFSETQ, per germline. For the CDR3, the DNA is TGCGCCAGCAGCTTGGCCGCAGGGGATCGCGAGCAGTACTTC. The encoded protein is CASSLAAGDREQYF.

This clonotype was detected many times. The chain joins TRBV20-1 to TRBJ1-1; 7 nucleotides match TRBD1. Germline lookup yields CDR1 DFQATT and CDR2 SNEGSKA (reference sequence). The V segment lost 5 bases and the J segment 4 bases; nucleotides outside the gene matches: 7. The CDR3 is 13 residues long. CDR3 nucleotides: TGCAGTGCTCCAGTGACAGGGAGCACTGAAGCTTTCTTT. Residues: CSAPVTGSTEAFF.

This clonotype was counted at least ten times. The V call is TRBV12-3 or TRBV12-4, the J call TRBJ2-7; D is possibly TRBD1 or TRBD2 (5 bases each). The CDR3 extends over 12 amino acids. Trimming left V 3 bases short and J 5 bases short, with 8 bases between. The CDR3 loop is CASSLQGHEQYV. The CDR3, as DNA: TGTGCCAGCAGTTTGCAGGGACACGAGCAGTACGTC.

This clonotype was seen repeatedly, ten times or more. The chain couples TRBV27 to TRBJ2-1; no clear D. V gave up 10 bases and J gave up 2 bases, with 18 bases separating them. This CDR3 is 15 amino acids long. Germline values: CDR1 MNHEY, CDR2 SMNVEV (reference sequence). CDR3 bases: TGTGCCACCCTCGACCGGCGAGGCGCCTACAATGAGCAGTTCTTC. It translates to CATLDRRGAYNEQFF.

On this clonotype itself: This clone may be a read error of a much larger clone one base away. The chain couples TRBV12-5 to TRBJ2-3; 12 nucleotides match TRBD2. CDR3 length: 16 residues. The germline CDR1 and CDR2 sequences are LGHNT and FRNRAP. The CDR3 loop reads CASGLLTSGGTDTRYF. CDR3 coding DNA: TGTGCTAGTGGTTTGCTGACTAGCGGGGGCACAGATACGCGGTATTTT.

There are many counts of this clonotype. V and J are TRBV20-1 and TRBJ2-7, with TRBD1 as a possible D gene (6 bases). Trimming cost V 3 bases and J 0 bases, with 9 bases left between them. CDR1 and CDR2 from the germline V gene are DFQATT and SNEGSKA (reference sequence). The CDR3 consists of 13 residues. CDR3 amino acids: CSASGQPSYEQYF. The CDR3 region has the DNA TGCAGTGCTAGCGGACAGCCCTCCTACGAGCAGTACTTC.

Many counts were recorded for this clonotype. V usage is TRBV15 and J usage is TRBJ2-2, with TRBD1 as a possible D gene (6 bases). CDR3 length: 14 residues. V gave up 5 bases and J gave up 1 base, with 8 bases separating them. Germline CDR1 is LNHNV and CDR2 is YYDKDF (reference sequence). The CDR3 nucleotides read TGTGCCACCAGCCCGGGACAGAACACCGGGGAGCTGTTTTTT. It is translated as CATSPGQNTGELFF.

The genes are TRBV20-1 and TRBJ2-2, with TRBD1 matching over 7 bases. Germline trimming cut 2 bases from V and 7 bases from J; bases unmatched to any gene: 16. The CDR3 totals 17 residues. Germline-derived CDR1 and CDR2 are DFQATT and SNEGSKA (reference sequence). The CDR3 bases are TGCAGTGCTAGATCCCCGAGGGGGCCTACTAGGGACGGGGAGCTGTTTTTT. Translating gives CSARSPRGPTRDGELFF.

This clonotype came up a few times. The gene calls are TRBV5-1 and TRBJ2-2; TRBD2 aligns across 8 bases. The CDR3 spans 17 residues. Germline CDR1 and CDR2: SGHRS and YFSETQ. V shed 4 bases, J shed 1 base, and the junction held 9 bases outside the gene matches. The chain's CDR3 is CASSGRRGGKNTGELFF. CDR3 in DNA: TGCGCCAGCAGCGGCCGCCGGGGGGGGAAGAACACCGGGGAGCTGTTTTTT.

This clonotype was counted only a few times. The genes are TRBV29-1 and TRBJ2-3; 12 bases are a match to TRBD2. V lost 7 bases to trimming and J lost 0 bases; unmatched junction nucleotides: 5. The CDR3 totals 15 residues. CDR1 is SQVTM and CDR2 is ANQGSEA in the germline V gene. In DNA, the CDR3 is TGCAGCGGGGCGACTAGCGGGGGTAGCACAGATACGCAGTATTTT. Protein: CSGATSGGSTDTQYF.

This clonotype occurred a few times. The gene calls are TRBV9 and TRBJ1-4, with D uncertain. The CDR3 consists of 16 residues. V gave up 4 bases and J gave up 3 bases, with 16 bases separating them. The germline CDR1 and CDR2 sequences are SGDLS and YYNGEE. The CDR3 protein is CASSTDGRSPNEKLFF. CDR3 nucleotides: TGTGCCAGCAGCACCGACGGGAGGAGTCCTAATGAAAAACTGTTTTTT.

This clonotype was detected ten times or more. The chain carries TRBV12-3 or TRBV12-4 and TRBJ2-7; tentatively, D is TRBD1 (6 bases). Between the trimmed V and J ends, which lost 7 bases and 1 base, there was a span of 14 bases. This CDR3 is 14 amino acids long. CDR3 protein: CASTLGTLSYEQYF. The CDR3 region has the DNA TGTGCCAGCACCCTGGGGACACTTTCCTACGAGCAGTACTTC.

Only a few counts were recorded for this clonotype. The chain employs TRBV19 and TRBJ1-1; TRBD1 agrees at 8 bases. V trimming: 4 bases; J trimming: 1 base; junction bases outside the gene matches: 2. The CDR3 extends over 14 amino acids. Germline V gene data show CDR1 as LNHDA and CDR2 as SQIVND (reference sequence). CDR3: CASSRQGTNTEAFF. CDR3 DNA: TGTGCCAGTAGTAGACAGGGGACGAACACTGAAGCTTTCTTT. The full variable domain, rest sourced from reference TRBV19 and TRBJ1-1, is DGGITQSPKYLFRKEGQNVTLSCEQNLNHDAMYWYRQDPGQGLRLIYYSQIVNDFQKGDIAEGYSVSREKKESFPLTVTSAQKNPTAFYLCASSRQGTNTEAFFGQGTRLTVV.

The genes are TRBV19 and TRBJ2-1, with 9 positions matching TRBD1. V lost 3 bases and J lost 5; bases outside the gene matches: 2. The CDR3 totals 14 residues. CDR1 is LNHDA, CDR2 SQIVND, per germline (reference sequence). The CDR3 region has the DNA TGTGCCAGTAGTATTTGGGACAGGGACAATGAGCAGTTCTTC. This encodes CASSIWDRDNEQFF.

This clonotype was detected a few times. This CDR3 is CSYSGGPYNEQFF. The CDR3, as DNA: TGCAGTTATAGCGGGGGGCCCTACAATGAGCAGTTCTTC. V usage is TRBV20-1 and J usage is TRBJ2-1, with 10 bases that match TRBD2. CDR3 length: 13 amino acids. J lost 2 bases, V lost 8 bases, and 3 bases had no gene match. Germline CDR1 and CDR2: DFQATT and SNEGSKA (reference sequence).

This clonotype appeared a few times. J is TRBJ1-6 and V is TRBV20-1, with 9 bases fitting TRBD1. Looked up from germline, CDR1 is DFQATT and CDR2 is SNEGSKA (reference sequence). Trimming removed 6 bases from V and 4 bases from J; junction bases left unmatched: 4. This CDR3 comprises 14 residues. For the CDR3, the DNA is TGCAGTGCCCCGGGACAGGGTTATAATTCACCCCTCCACTTT. It is translated as CSAPGQGYNSPLHF.

This clonotype was seen ten or more times. The genes are TRBV6-1 and TRBJ2-7; D remains ambiguous. This CDR3 has 15 amino acids. Trimming removed 4 bases at V and 5 bases at J, with 18 bases between. Germline V gene lookup returns CDR1 MNHNS and CDR2 SASEGT. The CDR3 DNA sequence: TGTGCCAGCAGTGTTGATTGGGCCCCTGGAAACGAGCAGTACGTC. This encodes CASSVDWAPGNEQYV.